This T cell receptor (beta chain) was sequenced during a study of blood T cell repertoires in COVID-19. Across the whole study: Samples came from the United States, Italy and Spain, spanning acute and convalescent COVID-19. T cells, B-cell-depleted T cells, or PBMCs provided the cDNA or gDNA that served as material.

Authors' analysis steps: Reference gene primer amplification gave nucleated cell count estimates. Profiled with immunoSEQ multiplex PCR; TCRdb holds only in-frame clones, not every one. The D gene and trimming were derived from the DNA, and the V and J assignments and clone size from that table. The data hold 40,000 to 50,000 clones, with 75% to 90% observed a single time. V was pared by 6 bases and J by 4 bases, with 10 bases between. This CDR3 is 13 amino acids long. Sample: peripheral blood. This receptor was obtained from a man aged 25-45 years with active or convalescent COVID-19. The J gene is TRBJ2-1, the V gene TRBV12-3 or TRBV12-4, with D perhaps TRBD1 (6 bases). CDR3: CASRMDSYNEQFF. CDR3 bases: TGTGCCAGCAGGATGGACAGTTACAATGAGCAGTTCTTC.